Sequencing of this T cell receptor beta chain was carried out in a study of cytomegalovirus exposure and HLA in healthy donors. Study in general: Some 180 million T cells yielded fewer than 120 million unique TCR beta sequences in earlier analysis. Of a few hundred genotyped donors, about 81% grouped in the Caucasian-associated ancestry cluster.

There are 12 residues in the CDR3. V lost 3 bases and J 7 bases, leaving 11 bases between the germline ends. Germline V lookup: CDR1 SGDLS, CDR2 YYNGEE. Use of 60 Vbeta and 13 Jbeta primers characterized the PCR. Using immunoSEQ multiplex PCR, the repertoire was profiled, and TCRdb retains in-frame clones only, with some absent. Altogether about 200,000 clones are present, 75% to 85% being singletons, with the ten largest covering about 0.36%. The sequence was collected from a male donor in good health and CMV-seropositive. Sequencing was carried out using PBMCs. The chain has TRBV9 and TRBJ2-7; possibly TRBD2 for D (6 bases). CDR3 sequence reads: CASSGRVGEQYF. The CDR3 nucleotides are TGTGCCAGCAGCGGGAGGGTGGGAGAGCAGTACTTC.